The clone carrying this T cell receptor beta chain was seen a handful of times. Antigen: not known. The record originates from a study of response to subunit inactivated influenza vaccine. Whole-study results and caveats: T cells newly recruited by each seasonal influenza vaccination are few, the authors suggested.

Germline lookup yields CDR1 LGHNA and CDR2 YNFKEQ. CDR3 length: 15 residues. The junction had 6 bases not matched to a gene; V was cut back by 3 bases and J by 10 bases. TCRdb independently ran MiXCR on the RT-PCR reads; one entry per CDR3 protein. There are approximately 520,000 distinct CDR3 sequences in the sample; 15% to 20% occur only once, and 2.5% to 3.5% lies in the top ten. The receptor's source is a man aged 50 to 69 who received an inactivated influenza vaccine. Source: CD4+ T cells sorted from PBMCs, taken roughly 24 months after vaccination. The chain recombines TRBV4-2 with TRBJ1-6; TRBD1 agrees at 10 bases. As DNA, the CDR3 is TGTGCCAGCAGCCAGCTCCCGGGACAGGGGTCACCCCTCCACTTT. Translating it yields CASSQLPGQGSPLHF.